Given below is one T cell receptor beta chain in context. This specimen comes from a study of blood T cell repertoires in COVID-19. Germline loops: CDR1 SGHRS, CDR2 YFSETQ. The CDR3 contains 15 residues. The V end lost 4 bases, the J end lost 4 bases, and 14 bases lay between the germline ends. TCRdb keeps only in-frame clones here, not all; method: immunoSEQ multiplex PCR. The table shows around 340,000 clones, with approximately 89% occurring only once. Followed over time, Seattle patients had been enrolled while infection was active. This receptor was identified in a woman aged 60-75 years with COVID-19, enrolled during active disease. The rearrangement links TRBV5-1 to TRBJ1-4; tentatively, D is TRBD1 (6 bases). Source material: peripheral blood. CDR3 protein: CASSGGRGVNEKLFF. The CDR3 DNA sequence: TGCGCCAGCAGCGGGGGCAGAGGGGTTAATGAAAAACTGTTTTTT. Looking up the rest from reference TRBV5-1 and TRBJ1-4 gives the full variable domain: KAGVTQTPRYLIKTRGQQVTLSCSPISGHRSVSWYQQTPGQGLQFLFEYFSETQRNKGNFPGRFSGRQFSNSRSEMNVSTLELGDSALYLCASSGGRGVNEKLFFGSGTQLSVL.